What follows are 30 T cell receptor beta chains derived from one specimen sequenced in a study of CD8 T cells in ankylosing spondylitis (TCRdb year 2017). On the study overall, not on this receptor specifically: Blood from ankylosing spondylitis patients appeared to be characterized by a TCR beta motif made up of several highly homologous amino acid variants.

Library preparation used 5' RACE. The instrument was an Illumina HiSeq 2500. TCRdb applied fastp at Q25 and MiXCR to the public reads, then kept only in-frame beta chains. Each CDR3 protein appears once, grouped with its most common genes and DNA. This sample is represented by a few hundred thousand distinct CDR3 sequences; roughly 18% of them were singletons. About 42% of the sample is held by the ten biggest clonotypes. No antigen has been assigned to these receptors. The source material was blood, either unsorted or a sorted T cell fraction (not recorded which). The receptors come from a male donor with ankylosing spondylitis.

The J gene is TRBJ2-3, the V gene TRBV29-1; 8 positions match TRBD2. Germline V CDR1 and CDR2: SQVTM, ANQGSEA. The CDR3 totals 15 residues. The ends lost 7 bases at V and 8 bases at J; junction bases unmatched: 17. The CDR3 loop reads CSARPPGGIDGTQYF. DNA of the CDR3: TGCAGCGCCCGTCCTCCGGGAGGGATTGATGGTACGCAGTATTTT.

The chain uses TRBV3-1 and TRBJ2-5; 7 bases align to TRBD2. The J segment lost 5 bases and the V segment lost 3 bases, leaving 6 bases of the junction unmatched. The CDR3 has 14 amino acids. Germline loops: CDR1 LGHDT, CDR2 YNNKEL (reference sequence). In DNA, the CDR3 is TGTGCCAGCAGCCATGTGCGGGAGACGGAGACCCAGTACTTC. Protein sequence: CASSHVRETETQYF.

Here the CDR3 DNA reads TGTGCCAGCAGCCGGGGGCTCGGCCAAGAGACCCAGTACTTC. Residues: CASSRGLGQETQYF. This rearrangement joins TRBV2 to TRBJ2-5; D may be TRBD1 or TRBD2 (6 bases each). This CDR3 comprises 14 residues. Germline CDR1 and CDR2: SNHLY and FYNNEI. Trimming removed 6 bases at V and 1 base at J, with 12 bases between.

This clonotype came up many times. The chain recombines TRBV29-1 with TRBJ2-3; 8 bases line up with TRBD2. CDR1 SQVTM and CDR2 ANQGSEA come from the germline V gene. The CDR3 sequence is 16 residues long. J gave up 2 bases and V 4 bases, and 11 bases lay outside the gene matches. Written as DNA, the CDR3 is TGCAGCGTTGCGGGAACAGCGGGGGACTCCACAGATACGCAGTATTTT. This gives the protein CSVAGTAGDSTDTQYF.

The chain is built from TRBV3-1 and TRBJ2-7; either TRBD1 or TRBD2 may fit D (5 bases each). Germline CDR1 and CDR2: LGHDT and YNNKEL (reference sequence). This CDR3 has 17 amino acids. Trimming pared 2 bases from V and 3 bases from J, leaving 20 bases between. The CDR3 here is CASSQLGSGRPVYEQYF. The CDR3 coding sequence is TGTGCCAGCAGCCAACTAGGATCGGGACGGCCGGTCTACGAGCAGTACTTC.

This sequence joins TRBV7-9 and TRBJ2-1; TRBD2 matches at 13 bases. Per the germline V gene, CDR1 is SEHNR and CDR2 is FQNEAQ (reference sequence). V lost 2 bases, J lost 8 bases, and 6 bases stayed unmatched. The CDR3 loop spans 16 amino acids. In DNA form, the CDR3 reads TGTGCCAGCAGCTTACATGTGGGACTAGCGGGATATGAGCAGTTCTTC. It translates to CASSLHVGLAGYEQFF.

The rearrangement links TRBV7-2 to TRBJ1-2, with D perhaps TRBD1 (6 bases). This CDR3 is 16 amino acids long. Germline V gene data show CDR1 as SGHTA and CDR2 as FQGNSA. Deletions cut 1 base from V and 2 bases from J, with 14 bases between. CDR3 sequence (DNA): TGTGCCAGCAGCTTAGAAAACAGGGATTGGAACTATGGCTACACCTTC. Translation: CASSLENRDWNYGYTF.

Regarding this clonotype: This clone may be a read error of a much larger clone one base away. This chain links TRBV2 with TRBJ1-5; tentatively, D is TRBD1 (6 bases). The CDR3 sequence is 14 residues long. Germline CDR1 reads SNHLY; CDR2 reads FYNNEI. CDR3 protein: CTSRSQGNGQPQHF. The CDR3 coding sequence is TGTACCAGCAGAAGTCAGGGGAACGGTCAGCCCCAGCATTTT.

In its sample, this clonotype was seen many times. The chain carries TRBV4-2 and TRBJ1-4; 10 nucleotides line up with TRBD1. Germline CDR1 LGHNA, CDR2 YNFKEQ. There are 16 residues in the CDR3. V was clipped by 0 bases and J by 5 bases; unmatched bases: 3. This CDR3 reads CASSQDPGQGNEKLFF. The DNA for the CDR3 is TGTGCCAGCAGCCAAGATCCGGGACAGGGGAATGAAAAACTGTTTTTT.

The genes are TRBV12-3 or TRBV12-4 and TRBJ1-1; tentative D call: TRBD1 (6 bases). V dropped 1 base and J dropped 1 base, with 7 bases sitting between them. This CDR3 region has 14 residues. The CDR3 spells CASSLEGQNTEAFF. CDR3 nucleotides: TGTGCCAGCAGTTTAGAGGGACAGAACACTGAAGCTTTCTTT.

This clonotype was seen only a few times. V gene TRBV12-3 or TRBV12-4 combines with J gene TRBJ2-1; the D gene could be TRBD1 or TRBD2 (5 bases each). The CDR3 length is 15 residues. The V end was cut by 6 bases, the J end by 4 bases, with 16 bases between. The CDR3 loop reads CASSSGTPFYNEQFF. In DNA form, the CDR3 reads TGTGCCAGCAGCTCAGGGACCCCGTTTTACAATGAGCAGTTCTTC.

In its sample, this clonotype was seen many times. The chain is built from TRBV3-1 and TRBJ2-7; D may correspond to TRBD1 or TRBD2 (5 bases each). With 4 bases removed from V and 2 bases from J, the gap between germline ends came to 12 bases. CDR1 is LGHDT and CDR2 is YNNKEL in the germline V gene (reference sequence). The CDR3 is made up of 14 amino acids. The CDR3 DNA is TGTGCCAGCAGCCCCGGGACGGTGACCTACGAGCAGTACTTC. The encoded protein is CASSPGTVTYEQYF.

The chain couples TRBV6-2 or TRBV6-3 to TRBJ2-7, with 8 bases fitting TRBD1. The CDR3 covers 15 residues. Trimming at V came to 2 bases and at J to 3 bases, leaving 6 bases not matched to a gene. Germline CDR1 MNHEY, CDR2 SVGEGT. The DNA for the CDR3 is TGTGCCAGCAGTTACGGTGACAGGGGATTCTACGAGCAGTACTTC. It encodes CASSYGDRGFYEQYF.

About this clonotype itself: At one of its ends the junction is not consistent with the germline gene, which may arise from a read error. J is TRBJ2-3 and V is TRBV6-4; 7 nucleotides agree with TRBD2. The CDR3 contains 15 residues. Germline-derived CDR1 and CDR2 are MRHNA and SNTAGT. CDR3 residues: CASSDGTNPTGTQYF. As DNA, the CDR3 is TGTGCCAGCAGTGACGGGACTAACCCCACAGGTACGCAGTATTTT.

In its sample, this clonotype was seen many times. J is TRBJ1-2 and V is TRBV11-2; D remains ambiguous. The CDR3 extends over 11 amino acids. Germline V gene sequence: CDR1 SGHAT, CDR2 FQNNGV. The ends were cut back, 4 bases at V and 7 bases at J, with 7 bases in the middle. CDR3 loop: CASSSAFGYTF. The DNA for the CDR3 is TGTGCCAGCAGCTCAGCTTTTGGCTACACCTTC.

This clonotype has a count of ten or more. The CDR3 protein is CATSDLGGPNEQFF. In DNA form, the CDR3 reads TGTGCCACCAGTGATTTAGGCGGACCCAATGAGCAGTTCTTC. This chain links TRBV24-1 with TRBJ2-1; no clear D gene. CDR1 and CDR2 from the germline V gene are KGHDR and SFDVKD. The CDR3 consists of 14 residues. Trimming stripped 1 base from V and 6 bases from J, with 9 bases between.

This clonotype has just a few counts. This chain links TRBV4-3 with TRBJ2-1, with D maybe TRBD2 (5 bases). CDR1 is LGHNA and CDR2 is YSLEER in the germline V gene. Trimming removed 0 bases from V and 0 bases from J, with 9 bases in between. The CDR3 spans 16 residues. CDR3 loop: CASSQDRGSSYNEQFF. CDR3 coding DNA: TGCGCCAGCAGCCAAGATCGGGGTAGCTCCTACAATGAGCAGTTCTTC.

The CDR3 DNA is TGTGCCAGCACAGATACGCAGTATTTT. Encoded protein: CASTDTQYF. The V gene is TRBV2, the J gene TRBJ2-3, with D unclear. V lost 7 bases and J lost 4, with 0 bases in between. The CDR3 totals 9 residues. The germline gives CDR1 SNHLY, CDR2 FYNNEI.

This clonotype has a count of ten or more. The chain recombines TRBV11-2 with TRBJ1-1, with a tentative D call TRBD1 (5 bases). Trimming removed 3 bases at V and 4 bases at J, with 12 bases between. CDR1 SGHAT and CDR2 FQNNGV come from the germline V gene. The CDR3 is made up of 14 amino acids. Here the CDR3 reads CASSLQGGGTEAFF. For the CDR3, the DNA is TGTGCCAGCAGCTTGCAGGGCGGCGGCACTGAAGCTTTCTTT.

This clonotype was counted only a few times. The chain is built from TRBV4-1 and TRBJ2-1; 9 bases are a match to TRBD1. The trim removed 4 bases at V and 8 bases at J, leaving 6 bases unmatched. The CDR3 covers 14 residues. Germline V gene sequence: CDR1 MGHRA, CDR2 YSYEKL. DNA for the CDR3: TGCGCCAGCAGCCCACCGGACAGGGGCCATGAGCAGTTCTTC. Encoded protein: CASSPPDRGHEQFF.

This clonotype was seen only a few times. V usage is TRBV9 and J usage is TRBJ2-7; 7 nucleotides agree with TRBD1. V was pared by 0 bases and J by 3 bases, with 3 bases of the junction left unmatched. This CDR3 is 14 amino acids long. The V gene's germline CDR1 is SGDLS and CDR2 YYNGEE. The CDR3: CASSVEGADYEQYF. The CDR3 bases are TGTGCCAGCAGCGTAGAGGGGGCGGACTACGAGCAGTACTTC.

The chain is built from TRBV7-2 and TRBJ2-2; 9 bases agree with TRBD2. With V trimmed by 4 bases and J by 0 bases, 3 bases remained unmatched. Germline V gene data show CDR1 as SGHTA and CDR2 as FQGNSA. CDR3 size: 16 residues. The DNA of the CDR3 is TGTGCCAGCAGCTCTCTAGCGGGGTCGAACACCGGGGAGCTGTTTTTT. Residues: CASSSLAGSNTGELFF.

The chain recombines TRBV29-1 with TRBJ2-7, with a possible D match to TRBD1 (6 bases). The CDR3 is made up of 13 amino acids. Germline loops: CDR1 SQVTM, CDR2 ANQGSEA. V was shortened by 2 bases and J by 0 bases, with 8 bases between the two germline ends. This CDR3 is CSVETGISYEQYF. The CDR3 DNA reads TGCAGCGTTGAAACAGGGATCTCCTACGAGCAGTACTTC.

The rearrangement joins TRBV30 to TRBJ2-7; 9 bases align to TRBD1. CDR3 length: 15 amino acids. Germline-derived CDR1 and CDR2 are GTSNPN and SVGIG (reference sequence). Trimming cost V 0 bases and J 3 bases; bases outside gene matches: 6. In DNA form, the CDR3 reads TGTGCCTGGAGTGTCGGGGGACAGGGCTTCTACGAGCAGTACTTC. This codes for CAWSVGGQGFYEQYF.

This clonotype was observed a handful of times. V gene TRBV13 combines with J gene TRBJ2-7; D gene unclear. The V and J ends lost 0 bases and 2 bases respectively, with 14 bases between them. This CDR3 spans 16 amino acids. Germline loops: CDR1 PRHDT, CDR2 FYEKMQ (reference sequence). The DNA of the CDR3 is TGTGCCAGCAGCTTAGGTGGGTCTCCCGGTGCCTACGAGCAGTACTTC. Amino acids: CASSLGGSPGAYEQYF.

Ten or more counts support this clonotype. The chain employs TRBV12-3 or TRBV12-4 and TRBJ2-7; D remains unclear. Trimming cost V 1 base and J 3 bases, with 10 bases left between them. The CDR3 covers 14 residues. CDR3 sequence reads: CASSLGGRSYEQYF. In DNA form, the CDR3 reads TGTGCCAGCAGTTTAGGGGGTCGGAGCTACGAGCAGTACTTC.

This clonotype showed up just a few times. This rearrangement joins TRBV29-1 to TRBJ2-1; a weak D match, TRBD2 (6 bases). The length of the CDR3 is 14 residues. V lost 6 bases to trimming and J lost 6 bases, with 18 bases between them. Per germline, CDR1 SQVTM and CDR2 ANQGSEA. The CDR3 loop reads CSVAGGPLSNEQFF. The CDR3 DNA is TGCAGCGTAGCCGGGGGACCTCTTAGCAATGAGCAGTTCTTC.

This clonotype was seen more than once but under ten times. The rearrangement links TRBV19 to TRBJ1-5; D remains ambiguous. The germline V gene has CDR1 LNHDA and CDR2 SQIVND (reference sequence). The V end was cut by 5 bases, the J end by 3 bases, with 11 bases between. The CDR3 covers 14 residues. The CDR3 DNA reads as TGTGCCAGTAGTCACGGACTGGACAATCAGCCCCAGCATTTT. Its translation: CASSHGLDNQPQHF.

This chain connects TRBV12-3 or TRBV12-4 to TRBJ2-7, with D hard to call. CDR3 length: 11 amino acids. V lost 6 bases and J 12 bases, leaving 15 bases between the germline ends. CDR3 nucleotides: TGTGCCAGCAGAACCGATAGCAGGTGGTACTTC. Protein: CASRTDSRWYF.

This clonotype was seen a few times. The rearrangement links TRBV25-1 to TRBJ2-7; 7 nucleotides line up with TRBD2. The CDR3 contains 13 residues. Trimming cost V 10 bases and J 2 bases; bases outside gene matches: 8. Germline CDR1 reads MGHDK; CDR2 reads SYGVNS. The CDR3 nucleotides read TGTGCCACGAACTCCCGGGGGGCCTACGAGCAGTACTTC. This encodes CATNSRGAYEQYF.